Below, 19 T cell receptor beta chains from the same sample are listed, as sequenced in a study of naive and memory T cell subsets. Both TRBC1 and TRBC2 were covered by a beta constant-region primer of two equimolar oligonucleotides. Four rounds of PCR amplified the ligated cDNA using nested alpha and beta constant-region primers plus SP2. Via MiXCR, TCRdb re-called the UMI-ligation and nested PCR reads, giving one row per CDR3 protein. The table records approximately 150,000 distinct CDR3 sequences, 15% to 25% of them present only once. Their cognate antigens are unknown. General study points: Naive repertoires, especially CD8, held a few larger clonotypes, possibly memory cells re-expressing CD45RA.

The specimen was naive CD8+ T cells from blood. The origin of the receptors is a human donor in good health.

The V and J genes are TRBV6-5 and TRBJ2-3, with 8 bases identical to TRBD1. The ends lost 6 bases at V and 10 bases at J; junction bases unmatched: 6. Per the germline V gene, CDR1 is MNHEY and CDR2 is SVGAGI. CDR3 length: 12 amino acids. CDR3 loop: CASRDREAAQYF. The CDR3 nucleotides are TGTGCCAGCAGGGACAGGGAGGCGGCGCAGTATTTT.

This clonotype has a handful of counts. This chain links TRBV5-1 with TRBJ2-4; 9 bases fit TRBD1. The CDR3 has 14 amino acids. Germline assignment: CDR1 SGHRS and CDR2 YFSETQ. J gave up 8 bases and V 4 bases, and 7 bases lay outside the gene matches. The CDR3 here is CASSRGQGLDIQYF. CDR3 DNA: TGCGCCAGCAGCCGGGGACAGGGATTGGACATTCAGTACTTC. Looking up the rest from reference TRBV5-1 and TRBJ2-4 gives the full variable domain: KAGVTQTPRYLIKTRGQQVTLSCSPISGHRSVSWYQQTPGQGLQFLFEYFSETQRNKGNFPGRFSGRQFSNSRSEMNVSTLELGDSALYLCASSRGQGLDIQYFGAGTRLSVL.

V and J are TRBV7-9 and TRBJ2-7, with a weak D call TRBD2 (5 bases). The V end lost 4 bases, the J end lost 2 bases, and 18 bases lay between the germline ends. Per germline, CDR1 SEHNR and CDR2 FQNEAQ (reference sequence). This CDR3 spans 16 amino acids. The CDR3, as DNA: TGTGCCAGCAGCTCACCCAGTGAGGGATCCCCCTACGAGCAGTACTTC. Translating it yields CASSSPSEGSPYEQYF.

This clonotype came up a few times. V gene TRBV10-3 combines with J gene TRBJ2-5; no firm D call. V lost 0 bases to trimming and J lost 5 bases, with 4 bases between them. Germline values: CDR1 ENHRY, CDR2 SYGVKD. This CDR3 has 12 amino acids. Written as DNA, the CDR3 is TGTGCCATCAGTGAGTCGGGGGAGACCCAGTACTTC. Translated, it gives CAISESGETQYF.

Note on this clonotype: An end of the junction differs from the germline gene, which may be a read error. The V gene is TRBV6-1, the J gene TRBJ1-6; D is ambiguous. The germline gives CDR1 MNHNS, CDR2 SASEGT. This CDR3 contains 11 residues. CDR3 sequence (DNA): TGTGCCAGCACTGAAAATTCACCCCTCCACTTT. It translates to CASTENSPLHF.

This clonotype has more than one count but fewer than ten. The chain uses TRBV12-5 and TRBJ2-7; 12 nucleotides agree with TRBD2. Germline CDR1 LGHNT, CDR2 FRNRAP. The V gene end was trimmed by 0 bases and the J gene end by 4 bases; junction bases not matched to a gene: 10. This CDR3 is 18 amino acids long. The CDR3 coding sequence is TGTGCTAGTGGTTTGGTAAAAACCGGGACTAGCGGGCTATACGAGCAGTACTTC. Translated, it gives CASGLVKTGTSGLYEQYF.

The chain recombines TRBV12-3 or TRBV12-4 with TRBJ2-5; TRBD1 matches 8 bases. The V and J ends lost 5 bases and 5 bases, in that order; junction bases with no gene match: 4. This CDR3 is built from 13 residues. The DNA for the CDR3 is TGTGCCAGCAGTGACAGGGGCCTGGAGACCCAGTACTTC. The encoded protein is CASSDRGLETQYF.

This clonotype has a handful of counts. The genes are TRBV6-1 and TRBJ2-7; D gene unclear. From germline, CDR1 is MNHNS and CDR2 SASEGT. V lost 2 bases and J lost 3, with 14 bases in between. CDR3 size: 15 residues. The CDR3 DNA sequence: TGTGCCAGCAGTGAATTGGGTAACATCGTCTACGAGCAGTACTTC. Translation: CASSELGNIVYEQYF.

The chain uses TRBV6-5 and TRBJ2-7, with D tentatively TRBD1 (6 bases). Per the germline V gene, CDR1 is MNHEY and CDR2 is SVGAGI. This CDR3 is built from 14 residues. The ends were cut back, 2 bases at V and 3 bases at J, with 11 bases in the middle. The CDR3 region is CASSYGDNVYEQYF. Here the CDR3 DNA reads TGTGCCAGCAGTTACGGGGACAATGTCTACGAGCAGTACTTC.

CDR3 sequence reads: CASSEVTGSYEQYF. CDR3 DNA sequence: TGTGCCAGCAGTGAAGTGACTGGATCCTACGAGCAGTACTTC. The rearrangement uses TRBV2 and TRBJ2-7; D is undetermined. Looked up from germline, CDR1 is SNHLY and CDR2 is FYNNEI. The CDR3 is 14 amino acids. Trimming removed 1 base at V and 1 base at J, with 8 bases between.

The rearrangement links TRBV20-1 to TRBJ2-1; 8 nucleotides align to TRBD2. Germline-derived CDR1 and CDR2 are DFQATT and SNEGSKA (reference sequence). The CDR3 totals 15 residues. V gave up 0 bases and J gave up 6 bases; unmatched junction bases: 7. CDR3 amino acids: CSARDQAGVGNEQFF. The DNA of the CDR3 is TGCAGTGCTAGAGATCAAGCGGGAGTGGGCAATGAGCAGTTCTTC.

This clonotype occurred many times. The genes are TRBV7-6 and TRBJ2-1; D perhaps matches TRBD1 (5 bases). Per the germline V gene, CDR1 is SGHVS and CDR2 is FNYEAQ. Trimming removed 5 bases from V and 6 bases from J, with 8 bases in between. The CDR3 has 12 residues. The CDR3 protein is CASSSRANEQFF. The CDR3 DNA reads as TGTGCCAGCAGCAGCAGGGCCAATGAGCAGTTCTTC.

The J gene is TRBJ1-5, the V gene TRBV19; 7 bases are a match to TRBD1. V lost 7 bases, J lost 4 bases, and 7 bases stayed unmatched. CDR1 and CDR2 (germline): LNHDA, SQIVND (reference sequence). The CDR3 totals 14 residues. CDR3 sequence: CASTDRDWNQPQHF. CDR3 nucleotides: TGTGCCAGTACCGACAGGGACTGGAATCAGCCCCAGCATTTT.

The table lists this clonotype with a few counts. This chain joins TRBV9 and TRBJ2-2; 12 nucleotides agree with TRBD2. This CDR3 region has 16 residues. The V segment lost 4 bases and the J segment 6 bases; nucleotides outside the gene matches: 7. CDR1 is SGDLS, CDR2 YYNGEE, per germline. The CDR3 here is CASSSGTSGLPGELFF. CDR3 DNA: TGTGCCAGCAGCTCCGGGACTAGCGGGCTACCCGGGGAGCTGTTTTTT.

This chain links TRBV4-1 with TRBJ2-5; TRBD1 is a possible D gene (6 bases). Trimming shortened V by 2 bases and J by 1 base, and 14 bases separated the two germline ends. The CDR3 loop spans 16 amino acids. Germline-derived CDR1 and CDR2 are MGHRA and YSYEKL. CDR3 residues: CASSQNSGTTQETQYF. CDR3 nucleotide sequence: TGCGCCAGCAGCCAAAACTCCGGGACAACCCAAGAGACCCAGTACTTC.

This clonotype turned up a few times. The chain is built from TRBV19 and TRBJ2-1, with D uncertain. Germline V lookup: CDR1 LNHDA, CDR2 SQIVND (reference sequence). Trimming removed 4 bases from V and 5 bases from J, with 6 bases in between. The CDR3 consists of 12 residues. This CDR3 is CASSTLNNEQFF. The DNA of the CDR3 is TGTGCCAGTAGTACCCTCAACAATGAGCAGTTCTTC.

This clonotype was detected many times. V usage is TRBV11-1 and J usage is TRBJ2-1; D uncertain. The CDR3 has 15 residues. Germline V gene lookup returns CDR1 SGHAT and CDR2 FQDESV (reference sequence). The V end lost 0 bases, the J end lost 0 bases, and 6 bases lay between the germline ends. CDR3 DNA sequence: TGTGCCAGCAGCTTAGCGGAGAGCTCCTACAATGAGCAGTTCTTC. Protein product: CASSLAESSYNEQFF.

In its sample, this clonotype was seen a few times. The chain carries TRBV15 and TRBJ2-3, with TRBD1 identical over 10 bases. CDR1 LNHNV and CDR2 YYDKDF come from the germline V gene (reference sequence). The length of the CDR3 is 16 residues. With V trimmed by 1 base and J by 6 bases, 7 bases remained unmatched. The CDR3 spells CATSRGQDRGEDTQYF. The CDR3 nucleotides read TGTGCCACCAGCAGAGGCCAGGACAGGGGGGAGGATACGCAGTATTTT.

The rearrangement uses TRBV14 and TRBJ2-7, with no clear D. Germline loops: CDR1 SGHDN, CDR2 FVKESK. The CDR3 sequence is 13 residues long. V was trimmed by 0 bases and J by 6 bases, leaving 9 bases between them. The CDR3 here is CASSQDPGVEQYF. The CDR3 DNA sequence: TGTGCCAGCAGCCAAGATCCTGGGGTCGAGCAGTACTTC.